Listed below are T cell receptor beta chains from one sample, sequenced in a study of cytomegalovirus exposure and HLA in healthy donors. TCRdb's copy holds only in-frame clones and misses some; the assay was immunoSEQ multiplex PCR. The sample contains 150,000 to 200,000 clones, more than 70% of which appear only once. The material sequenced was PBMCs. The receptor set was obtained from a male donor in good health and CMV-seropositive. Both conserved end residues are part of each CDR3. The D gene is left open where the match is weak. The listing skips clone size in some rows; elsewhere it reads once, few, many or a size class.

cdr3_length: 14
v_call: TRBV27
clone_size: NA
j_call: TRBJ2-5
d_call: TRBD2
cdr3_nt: TGTGCCAGCGGAAAGGCCGGGAGGGCCGAGACCCAGTACTTC
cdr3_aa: CASGKAGRAETQYF

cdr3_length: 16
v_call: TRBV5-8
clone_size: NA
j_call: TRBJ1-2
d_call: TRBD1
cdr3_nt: TGTGCCAGCAGCGAGAGAGACAGGGTAACCTTCTATGGCTACACCTTC
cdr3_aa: CASSERDRVTFYGYTF

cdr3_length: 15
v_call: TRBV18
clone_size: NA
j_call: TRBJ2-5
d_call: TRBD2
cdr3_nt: TGTGCCAGCTCACCAACTAGCGGGAGAGGTGAGACCCAGTACTTC
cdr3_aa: CASSPTSGRGETQYF

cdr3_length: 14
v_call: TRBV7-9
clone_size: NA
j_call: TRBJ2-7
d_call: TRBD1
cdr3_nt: TGTGCCAGCAGCCCGGACAGGGGATCCTACGAGCAGTACTTC
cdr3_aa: CASSPDRGSYEQYF

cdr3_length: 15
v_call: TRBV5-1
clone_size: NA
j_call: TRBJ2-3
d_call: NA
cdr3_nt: TGCGCCAGCTCGAACCTTCCGCGGGACACAGATACGCAGTATTTT
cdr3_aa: CASSNLPRDTDTQYF

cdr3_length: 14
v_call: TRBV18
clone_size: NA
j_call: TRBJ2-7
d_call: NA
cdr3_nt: TGTGCCAGCTCACCACCCCCAGGGTATCACGAGCAGTACTTC
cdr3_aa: CASSPPPGYHEQYF

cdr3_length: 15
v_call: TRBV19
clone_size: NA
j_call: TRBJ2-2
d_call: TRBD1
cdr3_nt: TGTGCCAGTAGTCCCCAGGGGGCGAGTGGCGGGGAGCTGTTTTTT
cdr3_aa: CASSPQGASGGELFF

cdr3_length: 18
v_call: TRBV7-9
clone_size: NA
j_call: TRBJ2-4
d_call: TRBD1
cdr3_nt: TGTGCCAGCAGCAACACGGACAGGGGCCCCGCGGCCAAAAACATTCAGTACTTC
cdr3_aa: CASSNTDRGPAAKNIQYF

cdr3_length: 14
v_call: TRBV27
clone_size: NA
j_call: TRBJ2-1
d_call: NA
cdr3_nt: TGTGCCAGCAGTCTCGGGACACCGTACAATGAGCAGTTCTTC
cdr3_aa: CASSLGTPYNEQFF

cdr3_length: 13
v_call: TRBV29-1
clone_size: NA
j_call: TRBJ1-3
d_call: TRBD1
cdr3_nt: TGCAGCGTGACAGGGAGGTTTGGAAACACCATATATTTT
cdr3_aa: CSVTGRFGNTIYF

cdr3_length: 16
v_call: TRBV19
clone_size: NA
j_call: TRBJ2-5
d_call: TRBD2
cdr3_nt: TGTGCCAGTAGTAGGGCGGGAGGGCCGGAAGTTGAGACCCAGTACTTC
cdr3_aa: CASSRAGGPEVETQYF

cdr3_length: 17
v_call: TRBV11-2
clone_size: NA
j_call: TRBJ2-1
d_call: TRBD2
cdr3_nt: TGTGCCAGCAGCTTTAAACCGAGCGGGAAAAAAGCGGGTGAGCAGTTCTTC
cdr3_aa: CASSFKPSGKKAGEQFF

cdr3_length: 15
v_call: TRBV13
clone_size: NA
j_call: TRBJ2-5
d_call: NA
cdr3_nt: TGTGCCAGCAGCTTAGGGCCAGCGGGCCAAGAGACCCAGTACTTC
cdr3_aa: CASSLGPAGQETQYF

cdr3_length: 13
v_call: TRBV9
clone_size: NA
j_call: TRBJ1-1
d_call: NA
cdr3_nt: TGTGCCAGCAGCCCTCCGGAGGGCACTGAAGCTTTCTTT
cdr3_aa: CASSPPEGTEAFF

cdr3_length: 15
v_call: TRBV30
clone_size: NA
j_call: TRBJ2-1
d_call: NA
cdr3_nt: TGTGCCTGGAGTGTACTCGGTAGCTCCTACAATGAGCAGTTCTTC
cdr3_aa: CAWSVLGSSYNEQFF

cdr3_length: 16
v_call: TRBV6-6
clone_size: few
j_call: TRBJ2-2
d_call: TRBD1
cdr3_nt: TGTGCCAGCAGCCCCACAGGGGGCGTTGGCACCGGGGAGCTGTTTTTT
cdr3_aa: CASSPTGGVGTGELFF

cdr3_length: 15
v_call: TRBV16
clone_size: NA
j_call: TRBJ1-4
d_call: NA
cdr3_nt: TGTGCCAGCAGCCCTAACGTAGCAACTAATGAAAAACTGTTTTTT
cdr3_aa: CASSPNVATNEKLFF

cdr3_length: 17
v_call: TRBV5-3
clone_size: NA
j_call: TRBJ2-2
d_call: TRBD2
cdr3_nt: TGTGCCAGAAGCGAAGGACTAGCGGGACAAAACACCGGGGAGCTGTTTTTT
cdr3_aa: CARSEGLAGQNTGELFF

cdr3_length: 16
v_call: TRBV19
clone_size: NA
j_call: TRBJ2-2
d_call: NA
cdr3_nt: TGTGCCAGTAGTCTTACTAGCCGCTATATACCCGGGGAGCTGTTTTTT
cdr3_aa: CASSLTSRYIPGELFF